Presented here are 8 T cell receptor beta chains from one specimen sequenced in a study of blood T cell repertoires in COVID-19. The repertoire was sequenced with immunoSEQ multiplex PCR; TCRdb's copy has only in-frame clones and lacks some. Of about 220,000 clones in the sample, under 90% were seen once. The sample consisted of PBMCs or T cells enriched from blood (not recorded which). The receptors were sampled from a woman aged 45-65 years who had been exposed to COVID-19.

This clone has a handful of counts. The gene calls are TRBV7-7 and TRBJ2-5, with 7 positions matching TRBD1. This CDR3 is 16 amino acids long. V was clipped by 6 bases and J by 5 bases; unmatched bases: 15. Germline V gene lookup returns CDR1 SSHAT and CDR2 FNYEAQ (reference sequence). CDR3 sequence reads: CASSSSRQGVSETQYF. The CDR3 DNA sequence: TGTGCCAGCAGTTCTAGTCGGCAGGGGGTTAGCGAGACCCAGTACTTC.

This clone was found once. The J gene is TRBJ2-5, the V gene TRBV5-1; TRBD2 is a possible D gene (7 bases). CDR1 is SGHRS, CDR2 YFSETQ, per germline. CDR3 length: 15 amino acids. The V end lost 3 bases, the J end lost 0 bases, and 12 bases lay between the germline ends. This chain's CDR3 is CASSSGGQHQETQYF. The CDR3, as DNA: TGCGCCAGCAGCTCCGGGGGGCAGCACCAAGAGACCCAGTACTTC.

This clone was counted a single time. V gene TRBV2 combines with J gene TRBJ1-2; D gene uncertain. The germline V gene encodes CDR1 SNHLY and CDR2 FYNNEI. V shed 0 bases and J shed 8 bases, with 19 bases lying between them. The CDR3 covers 16 residues. The CDR3 DNA sequence: TGTGCCAGCAGTGAAGCGGGCGGGTCCGGGGATAGGGGCTACACCTTC. Its protein is CASSEAGGSGDRGYTF.

The chain recombines TRBV7-9 with TRBJ2-5; 12 bases match TRBD2. Germline V gene data show CDR1 as SEHNR and CDR2 as FQNEAQ (reference sequence). Germline trimming cut 8 bases from V and 2 bases from J; bases unmatched to any gene: 6. This CDR3 region has 15 residues. CDR3 protein: CASASGGVFQETQYF. The CDR3 DNA reads as TGTGCCAGCGCTAGCGGGGGGGTGTTTCAAGAGACCCAGTACTTC.

J is TRBJ2-3 and V is TRBV9, with D possibly TRBD1 on 6 matching bases. The length of the CDR3 is 17 residues. Germline lookup yields CDR1 SGDLS and CDR2 YYNGEE. V was cut by 1 base and J by 3 bases, with 18 bases left in between. The CDR3 is CASSVIPGRGCTDTQYF. The CDR3 region has the DNA TGTGCCAGCAGCGTAATCCCGGGCAGGGGATGTACAGATACGCAGTATTTT.

The chain is built from TRBV27 and TRBJ1-4, with D possibly TRBD1 on 5 matching bases. Germline lookup yields CDR1 MNHEY and CDR2 SMNVEV (reference sequence). The V end lost 0 bases, the J end lost 15 bases, and 14 bases lay between the germline ends. The CDR3 is 13 amino acids. CDR3 nucleotide sequence: TGTGCCAGCAGTTTATCTCGGGGGGACGAAGTGTTTTTT. Residues: CASSLSRGDEVFF.

This chain links TRBV19 with TRBJ1-1, with D tentatively TRBD1 (5 bases). V shed 1 base and J shed 1 base, with 10 bases lying between them. This CDR3 is built from 15 residues. Per germline, CDR1 LNHDA and CDR2 SQIVND (reference sequence). The CDR3, as DNA: TGTGCCAGTAGTATAGGGAGGGGACCGAACACTGAAGCTTTCTTT. This codes for CASSIGRGPNTEAFF.

The chain is built from TRBV5-8 and TRBJ1-5; D perhaps matches TRBD1 (6 bases). This CDR3 region has 18 residues. Per germline, CDR1 SGHTS and CDR2 YDEGEE. V dropped 3 bases and J dropped 0 bases, with 19 bases sitting between them. CDR3 in DNA: TGTGCCAGCAGCTACCTCTTTGGGGACACCGATAGCAATCAGCCCCAGCATTTT. Translating it yields CASSYLFGDTDSNQPQHF.